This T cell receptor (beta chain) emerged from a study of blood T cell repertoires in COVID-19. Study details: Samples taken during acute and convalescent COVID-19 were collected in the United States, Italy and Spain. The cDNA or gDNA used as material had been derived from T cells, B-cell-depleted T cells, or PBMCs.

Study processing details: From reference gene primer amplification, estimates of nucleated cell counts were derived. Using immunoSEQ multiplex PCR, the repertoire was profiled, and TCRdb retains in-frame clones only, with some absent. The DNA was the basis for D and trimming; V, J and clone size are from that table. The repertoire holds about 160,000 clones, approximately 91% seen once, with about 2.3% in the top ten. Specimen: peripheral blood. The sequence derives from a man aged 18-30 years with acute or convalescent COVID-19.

The CDR3: CASSLRLAGETQYF. CDR3 bases: TGTGCCAGCAGTTTAAGGCTAGCGGGGGAGACCCAGTACTTC. The J gene is TRBJ2-5, the V gene TRBV27; 9 bases agree with TRBD2. The CDR3 is made up of 14 amino acids. V trimming: 2 bases; J trimming: 5 bases; junction bases outside the gene matches: 3. CDR1 MNHEY and CDR2 SMNVEV come from the germline V gene (reference sequence).